Shown below are 8 T cell receptor beta chains from a single sample sequenced in a study of blood T cell repertoires in COVID-19. Assay: immunoSEQ multiplex PCR; the TCRdb copy retains only in-frame clones and omits some. The data contain about 91,000 clones, about 85% of them seen just once; the ten biggest clones take up approximately 5%. Specimen: peripheral blood. The receptor source for this set is an older man with acute or convalescent COVID-19.

V usage is TRBV27 and J usage is TRBJ2-1; TRBD2 matches 10 bases. V trimming: 1 base; J trimming: 9 bases; junction bases outside the gene matches: 6. The CDR3 sequence is 15 residues long. CDR1 is MNHEY and CDR2 is SMNVEV in the germline V gene (reference sequence). The CDR3: CASSLLAGGPGEQFF. Written as DNA, the CDR3 is TGTGCCAGCAGTTTATTAGCGGGGGGCCCGGGTGAGCAGTTCTTC.

The chain has TRBV13 and TRBJ2-1, with D possibly being TRBD1 (6 bases). The CDR3 length is 15 residues. The V end lost 5 bases, the J end lost 2 bases, and 13 bases lay between the germline ends. The V gene's germline CDR1 is PRHDT and CDR2 FYEKMQ (reference sequence). The CDR3 nucleotides read TGTGCCAGCAGCATCCGACAGGCCGCCTACAATGAGCAGTTCTTC. It yields the protein CASSIRQAAYNEQFF. Complete variable domain (other parts from reference TRBV13 and TRBJ2-1): AAGVIQSPRHLIKEKRETATLKCYPIPRHDTVYWYQQGPGQDPQFLISFYEKMQSDKGSIPDRFSAQQFSDYHSELNMSSLELGDSALYFCASSIRQAAYNEQFFGPGTRLTVL.

The chain combines TRBV6-6 with TRBJ1-1; 8 nucleotides line up with TRBD1. V lost 0 bases and J lost 4; bases outside the gene matches: 1. The CDR3 is 14 residues long. Germline assignment: CDR1 MNHNY and CDR2 SVGAGI (reference sequence). The DNA of the CDR3 is TGTGCCAGCAGTTACTCGGACAGGGCCACTGAAGCTTTCTTT. Translation gives CASSYSDRATEAFF.

CDR3 DNA sequence: TGTGCCAGCAGCCCGCAGCTGGGAGATGAGCAGTTCTTC. Residues: CASSPQLGDEQFF. The chain carries TRBV7-2 and TRBJ2-1, with a possible D match to TRBD2 (5 bases). V was cut by 5 bases and J by 8 bases, with 13 bases left in between. This CDR3 is 13 amino acids long. Germline-derived CDR1 and CDR2 are SGHTA and FQGNSA.

The V and J genes are TRBV28 and TRBJ2-6; D remains unclear. V was cut by 6 bases and J by 4 bases, with 10 bases left in between. Germline V gene lookup returns CDR1 MDHEN and CDR2 SYDVKM. CDR3 length: 14 amino acids. CDR3 nucleotides: TGTGCCAGCAGCCCAGTCGGGGGGGCCAACGTCCTGACTTTC. Protein product: CASSPVGGANVLTF. The full variable domain, in which reference TRBV28 and TRBJ2-6 provide the parts outside the CDR3, is DVKVTQSSRYLVKRTGEKVFLECVQDMDHENMFWYRQDPGLGLRLIYFSYDVKMKEKGDIPEGYSVSREKKERFSLILESASTNQTSMYLCASSPVGGANVLTFGAGSRLTVL.

CDR3 protein: CASSEWAQAYGGYTF. The CDR3 DNA follows: TGTGCCAGCAGTGAGTGGGCGCAGGCGTATGGCGGCTACACCTTC. V gene TRBV6-1 combines with J gene TRBJ1-2; D gene ambiguous. This CDR3 spans 15 amino acids. The V and J ends lost 3 bases and 8 bases respectively, with 19 bases between them. In germline, CDR1 is MNHNS, CDR2 SASEGT.

V is TRBV19 and J is TRBJ1-5; maybe TRBD1 (6 bases). The germline V and J ends were trimmed by 5 bases and 0 bases, with 14 bases remaining between them. CDR3 length equals 16 residues. CDR1 and CDR2 from the germline V gene are LNHDA and SQIVND (reference sequence). The CDR3, as DNA: TGTGCCAGTAGTTCCAGGACAGACTATAGCAATCAGCCCCAGCATTTT. Translated: CASSSRTDYSNQPQHF.

J is TRBJ1-4 and V is TRBV7-9, with a possible D match to TRBD1 (5 bases). Germline V CDR1 and CDR2: SEHNR, FQNEAQ (reference sequence). Deletions cut 5 bases from V and 7 bases from J, with 11 bases between. This CDR3 spans 13 amino acids. CDR3 in amino acids: CASSPGAGEKLFF. CDR3 DNA sequence: TGTGCCAGCAGCCCTGGGGCAGGTGAAAAACTGTTTTTT. The whole variable domain, remainder taken from reference TRBV7-9 and TRBJ1-4, is DTGVSQNPRHKITKRGQNVTFRCDPISEHNRLYWYRQTLGQGPEFLTYFQNEAQLEKSRLLSDRFSAERPKGSFSTLEIQRTEQGDSAMYLCASSPGAGEKLFFGSGTQLSVL.